A selection of T cell receptor beta chains follows, all from one sample in a study of T cell changes during pregnancy in multiple sclerosis. Produced via immunoSEQ multiplex PCR; TCRdb's table is partial and in-frame only. The sample records approximately 70,000 clones, around nine tenths being singletons. Sequenced material: CD4+ T cells from peripheral blood mononuclear cells, taken before pregnancy. The receptors were gathered from a female donor with multiple sclerosis, enrolled in a pregnancy study. Both conserved end residues are part of each CDR3. The order of the fields is J gene, D gene, V gene, clone size, CDR3 protein, CDR3 DNA. The D gene is left open where the match is weak. The size field is filled for only some rows; it gives once, few, many or a size class.

J: TRBJ1-2
D: -
V: TRBV10-3
size: -
CDR3: CAVLLNYGYTF
DNA: TGTGCCGTCCTCCTTAACTATGGCTACACCTTC

J: TRBJ2-2
D: -
V: TRBV5-6
size: -
CDR3: CASSLAGSSRGELFF
DNA: TGTGCCAGCAGCTTGGCCGGGAGTTCTCGAGGGGAGCTGTTTTTT

J: TRBJ2-1
D: -
V: TRBV27
size: -
CDR3: CASSFGTFGNEQFF
DNA: TGTGCCAGCAGTTTTGGTACTTTCGGCAATGAGCAGTTCTTC

J: TRBJ2-7
D: TRBD2
V: TRBV15
size: -
CDR3: CATSRELGGGLAEQYF
DNA: TGTGCCACCAGCAGAGAATTGGGCGGGGGGCTTGCCGAGCAGTACTTC

J: TRBJ1-3
D: -
V: TRBV6-5
size: -
CDR3: CASSYSGGGFGTLNF
DNA: TGTGCCAGCAGTTACTCGGGAGGGGGATTCGGAACTCTTAATTTT

J: TRBJ2-5
D: TRBD2
V: TRBV19
size: -
CDR3: CASSVQTSGSQETQYF
DNA: TGTGCCAGTAGTGTGCAGACTAGCGGGAGTCAAGAGACCCAGTACTTC

J: TRBJ2-5
D: TRBD2
V: TRBV5-1
size: -
CDR3: CASSLTSGRREETQYF
DNA: TGCGCCAGCAGCTTAACTAGCGGGAGACGGGAGGAGACCCAGTACTTC

J: TRBJ1-2
D: TRBD1
V: TRBV28
size: -
CDR3: CASSLDYRGIYGYTF
DNA: TGTGCCAGCAGTTTAGATTACAGGGGGATCTATGGCTACACCTTC

J: TRBJ2-1
D: TRBD2
V: TRBV5-1
size: -
CDR3: CASSGGSGSSYNEQFF
DNA: TGCGCCAGCAGCGGTGGTAGCGGGAGCTCCTACAATGAGCAGTTCTTC

J: TRBJ1-5
D: TRBD1
V: TRBV18
size: -
CDR3: CASSPQQGARQPQHF
DNA: TGTGCCAGCTCACCTCAACAGGGGGCAAGGCAGCCCCAGCATTTT

J: TRBJ2-1
D: TRBD2
V: TRBV29-1
size: -
CDR3: CSVEASWTSGRAFF
DNA: TGCAGCGTTGAAGCCTCCTGGACTAGCGGGAGGGCCTTCTTC

J: TRBJ2-3
D: TRBD1
V: TRBV12-5
size: -
CDR3: CASGLGAGDRVRTDTQYF
DNA: TGTGCTAGTGGTTTGGGCGCCGGGGACAGGGTGCGCACAGATACGCAGTATTTT

J: TRBJ1-5
D: TRBD1
V: TRBV28
size: once
CDR3: CASSPGQGGNQPQHF
DNA: TGTGCCAGCAGTCCGGGACAGGGGGGCAATCAGCCCCAGCATTTT

J: TRBJ1-5
D: -
V: TRBV6-6
size: -
CDR3: CASSQSSNQPQHF
DNA: TGTGCCAGCAGTCAGTCTAGCAATCAGCCCCAGCATTTT

J: TRBJ2-2
D: -
V: TRBV9
size: -
CDR3: CASKRAGTGELFF
DNA: TGTGCCAGCAAACGGGCGGGGACCGGGGAGCTGTTTTTT

J: TRBJ2-7
D: -
V: TRBV15
size: few
CDR3: CATSRDERVYEQYF
DNA: TGTGCCACCAGCAGAGATGAACGGGTTTACGAGCAGTACTTC

J: TRBJ1-1
D: TRBD1
V: TRBV28
size: few
CDR3: CASLWTGPVTEAFF
DNA: TGTGCCAGCTTATGGACAGGGCCGGTCACTGAAGCTTTCTTT

J: TRBJ2-5
D: TRBD1
V: TRBV5-4
size: -
CDR3: CASGRTGQETQYF
DNA: TGTGCCAGCGGCAGGACAGGGCAAGAGACCCAGTACTTC

J: TRBJ2-3
D: TRBD2
V: TRBV7-2
size: -
CDR3: CASSPGVAGGRDTQYF
DNA: TGTGCCAGCAGCCCCGGGGTAGCGGGAGGTAGAGATACGCAGTATTTT

J: TRBJ2-2
D: -
V: TRBV18
size: -
CDR3: CASSPFRDTGELFF
DNA: TGTGCCAGCTCACCATTTCGGGACACCGGGGAGCTGTTTTTT

J: TRBJ1-1
D: -
V: TRBV7-2
size: -
CDR3: CASSLSTGMNTEAFF
DNA: TGTGCCAGCAGCTTATCTACAGGGATGAACACTGAAGCTTTCTTT

J: TRBJ1-1
D: -
V: TRBV18
size: -
CDR3: CASSPRALTMNTEAFF
DNA: TGTGCCAGCTCACCACGAGCTCTTACGATGAACACTGAAGCTTTCTTT

J: TRBJ1-1
D: -
V: TRBV6-5
size: -
CDR3: CASSYTIRGTEAFF
DNA: TGTGCCAGCAGTTACACTATCCGGGGGACTGAAGCTTTCTTT

J: TRBJ2-5
D: -
V: TRBV7-7
size: once
CDR3: CASSSGSLGTQYF
DNA: TGTGCTAGCAGCTCCGGGTCCCTAGGGACCCAGTACTTC

J: TRBJ2-7
D: -
V: TRBV9
size: -
CDR3: CASSVDQVLNEQYF
DNA: TGTGCCAGCAGCGTAGACCAGGTATTGAACGAGCAGTACTTC

J: TRBJ1-4
D: -
V: TRBV28
size: -
CDR3: CASSLPPGGVNEKLFF
DNA: TGTGCCAGCAGTCTCCCCCCCGGGGGAGTTAATGAAAAACTGTTTTTT